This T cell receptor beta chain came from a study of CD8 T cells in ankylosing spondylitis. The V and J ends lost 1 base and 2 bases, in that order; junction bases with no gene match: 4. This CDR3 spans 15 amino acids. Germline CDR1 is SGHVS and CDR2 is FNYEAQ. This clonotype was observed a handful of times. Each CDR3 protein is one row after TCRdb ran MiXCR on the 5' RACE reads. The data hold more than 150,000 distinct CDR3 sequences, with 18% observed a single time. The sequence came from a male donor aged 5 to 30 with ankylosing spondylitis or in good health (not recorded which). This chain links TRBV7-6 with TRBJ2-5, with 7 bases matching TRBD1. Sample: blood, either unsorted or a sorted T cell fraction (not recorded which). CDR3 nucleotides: TGTGCCAGCAGCTTAGGGGCAGGGGGACAAGAGACCCAGTACTTC. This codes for CASSLGAGGQETQYF.